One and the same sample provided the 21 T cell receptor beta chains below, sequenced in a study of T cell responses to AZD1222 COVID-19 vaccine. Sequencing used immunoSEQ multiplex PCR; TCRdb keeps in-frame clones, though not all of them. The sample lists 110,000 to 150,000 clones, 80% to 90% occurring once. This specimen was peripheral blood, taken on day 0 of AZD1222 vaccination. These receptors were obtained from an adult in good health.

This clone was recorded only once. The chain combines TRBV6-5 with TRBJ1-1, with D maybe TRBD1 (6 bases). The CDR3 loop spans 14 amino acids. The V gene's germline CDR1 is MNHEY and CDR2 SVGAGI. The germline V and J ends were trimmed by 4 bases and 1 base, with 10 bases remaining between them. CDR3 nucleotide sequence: TGTGCCAGCAGTTTCCGGGACAAGAACACTGAAGCTTTCTTT. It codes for CASSFRDKNTEAFF.

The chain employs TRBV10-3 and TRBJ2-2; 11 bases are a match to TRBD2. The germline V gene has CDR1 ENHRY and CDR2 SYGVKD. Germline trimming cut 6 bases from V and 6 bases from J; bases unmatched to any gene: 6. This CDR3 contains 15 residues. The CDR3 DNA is TGTGCCATCAGCAAGACTAGCGGGATGCCCGGGGAGCTGTTTTTT. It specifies CAISKTSGMPGELFF.

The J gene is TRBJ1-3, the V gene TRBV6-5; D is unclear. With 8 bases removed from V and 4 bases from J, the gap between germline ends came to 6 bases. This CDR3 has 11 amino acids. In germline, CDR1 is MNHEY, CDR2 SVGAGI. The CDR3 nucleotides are TGTGCCAGCCGCATAGGAAACACCATATATTTT. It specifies CASRIGNTIYF.

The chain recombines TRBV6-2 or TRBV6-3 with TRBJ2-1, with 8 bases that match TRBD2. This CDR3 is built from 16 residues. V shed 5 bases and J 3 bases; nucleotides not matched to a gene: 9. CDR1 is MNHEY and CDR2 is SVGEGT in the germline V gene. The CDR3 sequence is CASSVRSGTSYNEQFF. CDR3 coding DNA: TGTGCCAGCAGTGTCCGTTCCGGGACTAGCTACAATGAGCAGTTCTTC.

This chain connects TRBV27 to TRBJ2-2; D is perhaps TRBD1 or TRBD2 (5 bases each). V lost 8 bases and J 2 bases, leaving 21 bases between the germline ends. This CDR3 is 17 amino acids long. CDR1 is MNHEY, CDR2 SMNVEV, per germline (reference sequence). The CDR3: CASGAKSGRLNTGELFF. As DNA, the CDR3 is TGTGCCAGCGGTGCCAAATCAGGGAGACTCAACACCGGGGAGCTGTTTTTT.

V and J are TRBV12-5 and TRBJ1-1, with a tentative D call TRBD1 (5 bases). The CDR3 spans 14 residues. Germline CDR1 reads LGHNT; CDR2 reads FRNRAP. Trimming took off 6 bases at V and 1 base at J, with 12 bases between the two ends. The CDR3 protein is CASGRDSGNTEAFF. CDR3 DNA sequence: TGTGCTAGTGGCCGAGACAGTGGGAACACTGAAGCTTTCTTT.

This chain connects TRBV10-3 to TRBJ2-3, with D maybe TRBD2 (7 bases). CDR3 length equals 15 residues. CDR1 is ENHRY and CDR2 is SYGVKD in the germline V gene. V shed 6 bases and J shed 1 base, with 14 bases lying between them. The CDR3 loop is CAISDQGRGTDTQYF. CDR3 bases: TGTGCCATCAGCGACCAGGGGAGGGGCACAGATACGCAGTATTTT.

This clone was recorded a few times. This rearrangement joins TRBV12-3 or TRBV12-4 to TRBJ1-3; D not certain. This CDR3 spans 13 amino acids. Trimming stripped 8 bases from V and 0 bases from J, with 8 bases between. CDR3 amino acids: CASRIASGNTIYF. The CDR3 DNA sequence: TGTGCCAGCCGGATAGCCTCTGGAAACACCATATATTTT.

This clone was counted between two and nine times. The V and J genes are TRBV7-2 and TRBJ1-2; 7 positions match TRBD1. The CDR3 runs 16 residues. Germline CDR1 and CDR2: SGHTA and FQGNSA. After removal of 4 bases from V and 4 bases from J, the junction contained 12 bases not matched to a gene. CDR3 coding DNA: TGTGCCAGCAGCTCTGGGGACACCGGGACAGTCTATGGCTACACCTTC. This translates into CASSSGDTGTVYGYTF.

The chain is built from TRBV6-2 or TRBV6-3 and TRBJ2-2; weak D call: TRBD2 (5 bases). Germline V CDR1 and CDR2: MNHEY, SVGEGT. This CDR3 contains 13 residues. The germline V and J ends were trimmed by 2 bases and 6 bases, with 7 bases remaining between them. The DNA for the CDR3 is TGTGCCAGCAGTTACCTAGCACCCGGGGAGCTGTTTTTT. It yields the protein CASSYLAPGELFF.

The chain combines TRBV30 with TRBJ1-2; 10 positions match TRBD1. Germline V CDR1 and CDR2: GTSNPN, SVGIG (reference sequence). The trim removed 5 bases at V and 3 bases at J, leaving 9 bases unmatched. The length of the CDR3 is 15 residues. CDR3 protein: CAWQRQGAGDYGYTF. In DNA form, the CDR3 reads TGTGCCTGGCAGAGACAGGGGGCGGGGGACTATGGCTACACCTTC.

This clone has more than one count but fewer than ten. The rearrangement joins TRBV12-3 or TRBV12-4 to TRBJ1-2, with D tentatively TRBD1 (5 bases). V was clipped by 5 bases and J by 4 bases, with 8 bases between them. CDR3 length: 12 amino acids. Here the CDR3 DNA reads TGTGCCAGCAGTCGGGGGGGCTATGGCTACACCTTC. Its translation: CASSRGGYGYTF.

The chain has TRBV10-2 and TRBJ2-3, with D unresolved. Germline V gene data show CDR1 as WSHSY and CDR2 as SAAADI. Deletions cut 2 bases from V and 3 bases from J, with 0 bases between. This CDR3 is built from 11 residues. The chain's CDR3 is CASSETDTQYF. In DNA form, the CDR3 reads TGCGCCAGCAGTGAGACAGATACGCAGTATTTT.

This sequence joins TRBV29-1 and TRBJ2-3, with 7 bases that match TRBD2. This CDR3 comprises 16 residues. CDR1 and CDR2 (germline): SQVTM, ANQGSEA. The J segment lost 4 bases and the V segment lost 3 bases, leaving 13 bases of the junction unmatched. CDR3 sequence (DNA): TGCAGCGTTGAGGGGAGGGCCTTAGGAATCGCAGATACGCAGTATTTT. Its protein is CSVEGRALGIADTQYF.

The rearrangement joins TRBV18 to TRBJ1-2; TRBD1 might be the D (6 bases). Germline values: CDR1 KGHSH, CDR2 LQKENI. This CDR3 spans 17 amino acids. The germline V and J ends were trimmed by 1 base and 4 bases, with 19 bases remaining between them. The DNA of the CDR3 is TGTGCCAGCTCACCACAGGTGGAGCAGGGGATCGGCTATGGCTACACCTTC. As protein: CASSPQVEQGIGYGYTF.

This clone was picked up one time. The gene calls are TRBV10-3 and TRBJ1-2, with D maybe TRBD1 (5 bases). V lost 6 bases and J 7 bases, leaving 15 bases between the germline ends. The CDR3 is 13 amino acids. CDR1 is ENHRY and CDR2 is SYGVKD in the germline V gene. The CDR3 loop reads CAIRPRDEGGYTF. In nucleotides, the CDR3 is TGTGCCATCAGACCCCGGGACGAAGGTGGCTACACCTTC.

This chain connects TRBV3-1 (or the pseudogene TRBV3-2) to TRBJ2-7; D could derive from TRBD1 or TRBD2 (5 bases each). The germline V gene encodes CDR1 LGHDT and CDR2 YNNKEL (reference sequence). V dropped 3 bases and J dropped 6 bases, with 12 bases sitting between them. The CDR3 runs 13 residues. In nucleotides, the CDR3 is TGTGCCAGCAGCCAGGCTAGGGACGGCGAGCAGTACTTC. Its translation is CASSQARDGEQYF.

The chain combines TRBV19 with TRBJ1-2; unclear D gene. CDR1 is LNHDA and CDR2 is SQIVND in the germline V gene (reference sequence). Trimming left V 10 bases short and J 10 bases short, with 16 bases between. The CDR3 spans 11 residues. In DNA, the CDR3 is TGTGCCACGCGGGCCCAGAGCGCCTACACCTTC. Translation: CATRAQSAYTF. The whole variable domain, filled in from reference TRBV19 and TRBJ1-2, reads DGGITQSPKYLFRKEGQNVTLSCEQNLNHDAMYWYRQDPGQGLRLIYYSQIVNDFQKGDIAEGYSVSREKKESFPLTVTSAQKNPTAFYLCATRAQSAYTFGSGTRLTVV.

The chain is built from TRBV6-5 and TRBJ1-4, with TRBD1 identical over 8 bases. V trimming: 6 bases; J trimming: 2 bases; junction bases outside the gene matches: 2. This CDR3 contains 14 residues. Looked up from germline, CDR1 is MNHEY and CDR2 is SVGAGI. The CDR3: CASSTGGTNEKLFF. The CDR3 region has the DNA TGTGCCAGCAGCACAGGGGGGACTAATGAAAAACTGTTTTTT.

The chain's CDR3 is CASSKAGPIPQFF. CDR3 nucleotide sequence: TGTGCCAGCAGTAAAGCGGGACCAATTCCGCAGTTCTTC. The V call is TRBV28, the J call TRBJ2-1; 7 bases are shared with TRBD2. CDR1 and CDR2 from the germline V gene are MDHEN and SYDVKM. The CDR3 is 13 amino acids. V shed 5 bases, J shed 12 bases, and the junction held 10 bases outside the gene matches.

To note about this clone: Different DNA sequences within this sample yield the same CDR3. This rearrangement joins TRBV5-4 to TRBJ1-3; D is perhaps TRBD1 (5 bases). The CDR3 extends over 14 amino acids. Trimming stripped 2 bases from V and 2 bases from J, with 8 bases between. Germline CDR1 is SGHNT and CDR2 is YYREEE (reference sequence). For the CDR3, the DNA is TGTGCCAGCAGCTTACCAGGGCCTGGAAACACCATATATTTT. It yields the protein CASSLPGPGNTIYF. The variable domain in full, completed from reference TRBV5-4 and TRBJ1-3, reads ETGVTQSPTHLIKTRGQQVTLRCSSQSGHNTVSWYQQALGQGPQFIFQYYREEENGRGNFPPRFSGLQFPNYSSELNVNALELDDSALYLCASSLPGPGNTIYFGEGSWLTVV.